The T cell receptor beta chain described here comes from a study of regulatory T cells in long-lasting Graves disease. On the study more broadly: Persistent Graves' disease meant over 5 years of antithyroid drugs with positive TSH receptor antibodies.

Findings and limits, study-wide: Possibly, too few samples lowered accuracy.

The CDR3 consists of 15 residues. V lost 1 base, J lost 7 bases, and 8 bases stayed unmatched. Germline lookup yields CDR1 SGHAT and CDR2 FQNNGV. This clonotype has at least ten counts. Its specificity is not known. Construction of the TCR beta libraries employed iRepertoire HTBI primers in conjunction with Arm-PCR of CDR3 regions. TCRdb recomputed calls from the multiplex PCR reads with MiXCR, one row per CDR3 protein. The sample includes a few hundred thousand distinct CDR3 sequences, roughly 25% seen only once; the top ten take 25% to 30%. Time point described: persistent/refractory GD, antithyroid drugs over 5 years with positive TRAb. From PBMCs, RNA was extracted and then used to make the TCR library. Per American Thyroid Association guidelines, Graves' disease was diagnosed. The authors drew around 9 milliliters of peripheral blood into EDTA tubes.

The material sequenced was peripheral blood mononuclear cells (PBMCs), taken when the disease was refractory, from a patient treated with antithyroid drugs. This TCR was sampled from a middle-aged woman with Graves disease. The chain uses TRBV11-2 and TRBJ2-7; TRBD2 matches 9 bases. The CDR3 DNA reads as TGTGCCAGCAGCTTAGTAGGCGGGAGGGCCGGTGAGCAGTACTTC. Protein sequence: CASSLVGGRAGEQYF.